The clone carrying this TCR beta chain was observed a single time. As yet, its antigen is unknown. The sample belongs to a study of T cell repertoires in cytomegalovirus infection. Study as a whole: Well-studied HLA-B-restricted epitopes and recently identified HLA-C-restricted epitopes of CMV were both used in the study. Matching HLA type, along with CMV infection, was indicated by public TCR beta signatures. Study-level results: The cumulative frequency of public TCR beta families identified carriers of CMV plus the relevant HLA. There were HLA-C-restricted CMV-specific TCR beta clonotypes dominating the ex vivo response.

TCRdb re-analysed the reads in MiXCR, keeping a single row per CDR3 protein. The sample lists 550,000 to 850,000 distinct CDR3 sequences, about 30% occurring once. The receptor was isolated from a human donor in good health (CMV status not recorded). Some clones in this sample may be carry-over from other donors' samples. The material sequenced was cultured PBMCs, taken from culture after CMV antigen stimulation.

CDR3 nucleotides: TGTGCCAGCAGCTTGTGGGCGCTTCAAGAGACCCAGTACTTC. Translated, it gives CASSLWALQETQYF. The genes are TRBV5-6 and TRBJ2-5; no clear D gene. V was clipped by 1 base and J by 2 bases, with 9 bases between them. Germline CDR1 is SGHDT and CDR2 is YYEEEE. This CDR3 region has 14 residues.